This entry concerns a single T cell receptor (beta chain). Its target is not known. This sample is drawn from a study of beta chain features in type 1 diabetes. Findings and caveats of the study: For patients, the naive, central memory and Treg TCRB repertoires appeared more alike than for healthy donors. Shortening that was moderate but significant affected the TCRB CDR3s of Type 1 diabetes patients in all four CD4+ subsets.

cDNA synthesis used the whole RNA isolate, giving expressed TCRB sequences. Measured with immunoSEQ multiplex PCR; TCRdb has only the in-frame clones, and not every one. The sample has around 600,000 clones; roughly 12% are singletons. The specimen sequenced was naive CD4+ T cells from blood. The TCR sequence derives from a man aged 30 to 45 with type 1 diabetes.

The CDR3 DNA sequence: TGTGCCAGTAAACAGGGGTCGGGGGCCAACGTCCTGACTTTC. This gives the protein CASKQGSGANVLTF. The rearrangement joins TRBV19 to TRBJ2-6, with TRBD1 identical over 7 bases. The germline V gene encodes CDR1 LNHDA and CDR2 SQIVND (reference sequence). Trimming removed 7 bases from V and 4 bases from J; junction bases left unmatched: 4. The CDR3 runs 14 residues.